This TCR beta chain was observed in a study of CD8 T cells in Susac syndrome. From blood CD8+ and CD4+ T cells, the TCR beta chain was sequenced. Negative isolation was used for CD8+ and CD4+ T cells and FACS enrichment for TEMRA cells. This CDR3 region has 13 residues. In germline, CDR1 is SGHKS, CDR2 YYEKEE (reference sequence). Between the trimmed V and J ends, which lost 4 bases and 5 bases, there was a span of 9 bases. RNA, at about 0.45 to 1 ug, was reverse transcribed with random hexamers. MiXCR, applied by TCRdb to the immunoSEQ multiplex PCR reads, yields one record per CDR3 protein. Here the sample spans about 430,000 distinct CDR3 sequences, more than 70% being singletons.

Material: CD8+ T cells from PBMCs. The V and J genes are TRBV5-5 and TRBJ2-2, with no clear D. This TCR came from a human donor with multiple sclerosis. In DNA form, the CDR3 reads TGTGCCAGCAGCATTGGAGCGACCGGGGAGCTGTTTTTT. Translation gives CASSIGATGELFF.